Each of the 27 T cell receptor beta chains below was sequenced from the same sample in a study of T cell responses to AZD1222 COVID-19 vaccine. Sequenced by immunoSEQ multiplex PCR; TCRdb stores in-frame clones only, minus some. The sample lists around 96,000 clones; 86% were seen once. The sample in question was peripheral blood, obtained 28 days after the second AZD1222 dose. The receptor set was obtained from an adult who received the AZD1222 COVID-19 vaccine.

The V gene is TRBV4-2, the J gene TRBJ1-1; tentatively, D is TRBD1 (5 bases). The CDR3 consists of 14 residues. Germline lookup yields CDR1 LGHNA and CDR2 YNFKEQ. V lost 4 bases and J 3 bases, leaving 12 bases between the germline ends. CDR3 amino acids: CASSPPGIDTEAFF. The CDR3 region has the DNA TGTGCCAGCAGCCCCCCAGGGATTGACACTGAAGCTTTCTTT.

The chain employs TRBV7-2 and TRBJ1-1; D unresolved. The CDR3 runs 14 residues. V was clipped by 5 bases and J by 0 bases, with 10 bases between them. Per the germline V gene, CDR1 is SGHTA and CDR2 is FQGNSA. The CDR3 bases are TGTGCCAGCAGCCCGCGACCGTTGAACACTGAAGCTTTCTTT. Translated, it gives CASSPRPLNTEAFF.

The V and J genes are TRBV5-1 and TRBJ1-6; D gene unclear. CDR3 size: 13 residues. The V gene's germline CDR1 is SGHRS and CDR2 YFSETQ. The V end lost 8 bases, the J end lost 0 bases, and 6 bases lay between the germline ends. The CDR3 protein is CASGRSYNSPLHF. CDR3 coding DNA: TGCGCCAGTGGCCGCTCCTATAATTCACCCCTCCACTTT.

The chain has TRBV7-2 and TRBJ2-3; 9 bases match TRBD2. The germline V gene has CDR1 SGHTA and CDR2 FQGNSA. This CDR3 comprises 15 residues. The J segment lost 6 bases and the V segment lost 5 bases, leaving 9 bases of the junction unmatched. The CDR3 DNA reads TGTGCCAGCAGCCCGGTTGGGCGGGAGGGGGATACGCAGTATTTT. Residues: CASSPVGREGDTQYF.

The chain joins TRBV28 to TRBJ1-2; D gene ambiguous. V lost 3 bases, J lost 5 bases, and 4 bases lay in between. CDR1 and CDR2 from the germline V gene are MDHEN and SYDVKM. The CDR3 extends over 11 amino acids. The CDR3 DNA reads as TGTGCCAGCAGTTTGGAATATGGCTACACCTTC. It specifies CASSLEYGYTF.

The CDR3 here is CASRTQVPYGYTF. In nucleotides, the CDR3 is TGTGCCAGTCGTACACAGGTTCCTTATGGCTACACCTTC. V is TRBV19 and J is TRBJ1-2; TRBD1 is a possible D gene (5 bases). Germline CDR1 is LNHDA and CDR2 is SQIVND (reference sequence). The V end lost 8 bases, the J end lost 5 bases, and 15 bases lay between the germline ends. CDR3 length equals 13 residues.

The chain is built from TRBV3-1 (or the pseudogene TRBV3-2) and TRBJ2-5; 8 positions match TRBD1. After removal of 0 bases from V and 4 bases from J, the junction contained 7 bases not matched to a gene. From germline, CDR1 is LGHDT and CDR2 YNNKEL (reference sequence). The length of the CDR3 is 16 residues. The CDR3 here is CASSQDTLGTGETQYF. In DNA form, the CDR3 reads TGTGCCAGCAGCCAAGACACTCTAGGGACAGGAGAGACCCAGTACTTC.

The rearrangement links TRBV4-1 to TRBJ1-4, with 7 bases identical to TRBD1. CDR3 length: 15 amino acids. V trimming: 0 bases; J trimming: 8 bases; junction bases outside the gene matches: 6. Looked up from germline, CDR1 is MGHRA and CDR2 is YSYEKL. DNA for the CDR3: TGCGCCAGCAGCCAAGAAGGACAGGTCGAAGAAAAACTGTTTTTT. Residues: CASSQEGQVEEKLFF.

The rearrangement links TRBV3-1 (or the pseudogene TRBV3-2) to TRBJ2-7, with D perhaps matching TRBD2 (6 bases). The CDR3 has 15 residues. The germline CDR1 and CDR2 sequences are LGHDT and YNNKEL (reference sequence). The V and J ends lost 4 bases and 1 base respectively, with 14 bases between them. The CDR3 nucleotides read TGTGCCAGCAGCCGAGGCTCCCGGGGGTCCTACGAGCAGTACTTC. This encodes CASSRGSRGSYEQYF.

This chain links TRBV11-2 with TRBJ1-1, with D unclear. CDR3 length equals 12 residues. V was shortened by 5 bases and J by 11 bases, with 15 bases between the two germline ends. The V gene's germline CDR1 is SGHAT and CDR2 FQNNGV. The CDR3 nucleotides read TGTGCCAGCAGCCCCCAGGCCGGACGGGCTTTCTTT. This codes for CASSPQAGRAFF.

V gene TRBV13 combines with J gene TRBJ2-1; 12 bases are shared with TRBD2. Germline loops: CDR1 PRHDT, CDR2 FYEKMQ (reference sequence). This CDR3 contains 15 residues. Trimming at V came to 0 bases and at J to 10 bases, leaving 4 bases not matched to a gene. The CDR3: CASSLGSSGRVEQFF. The CDR3 DNA reads TGTGCCAGCAGCTTAGGATCTAGCGGGAGGGTGGAGCAGTTCTTC. The full variable domain, completed using reference TRBV13 and TRBJ2-1, is AAGVIQSPRHLIKEKRETATLKCYPIPRHDTVYWYQQGPGQDPQFLISFYEKMQSDKGSIPDRFSAQQFSDYHSELNMSSLELGDSALYFCASSLGSSGRVEQFFGPGTRLTVL.

This clone was detected only once. The CDR3, as DNA: TGTGCCAGCAGTAGGTCTTCCTCCACAGATACGCAGTATTTT. It translates to CASSRSSSTDTQYF. The chain recombines TRBV27 with TRBJ2-3; D is unresolved. The germline gives CDR1 MNHEY, CDR2 SMNVEV (reference sequence). This CDR3 is 14 amino acids long. Trimming left V 5 bases short and J 2 bases short, with 11 bases between.

The V and J genes are TRBV5-1 and TRBJ2-3; no clear D gene. Trimming left V 2 bases short and J 1 base short, with 5 bases between. The CDR3 is 13 amino acids. The V gene's germline CDR1 is SGHRS and CDR2 YFSETQ. Written as DNA, the CDR3 is TGCGCCAGCAGCTTCGGAGGCACAGATACGCAGTATTTT. This codes for CASSFGGTDTQYF.

CDR3 residues: CASSEDRAVQPQHF. The CDR3 DNA reads as TGTGCCAGCAGTGAGGACAGGGCTGTTCAGCCCCAGCATTTT. This chain uses TRBV2 with TRBJ1-5; TRBD1 agrees at 8 bases. The CDR3 length is 14 residues. The germline gives CDR1 SNHLY, CDR2 FYNNEI. Trimming took 3 bases from V and 6 from J; bases not matched to a gene: 4. Together with reference TRBV2 and TRBJ1-5, the CDR3 gives the full variable domain: EPEVTQTPSHQVTQMGQEVILRCVPISNHLYFYWYRQILGQKVEFLVSFYNNEISEKSEIFDDQFSVERPDGSNFTLKIRSTKLEDSAMYFCASSEDRAVQPQHFGDGTRLSIL.

The J gene is TRBJ1-5, the V gene TRBV5-1; D may be TRBD1 (5 bases). There are 16 residues in the CDR3. The germline V gene encodes CDR1 SGHRS and CDR2 YFSETQ. V lost 0 bases and J 3 bases, leaving 13 bases between the germline ends. CDR3 protein: CASSLEGHSPNQPQHF. The DNA of the CDR3 is TGCGCCAGCAGCTTGGAGGGGCATTCACCCAATCAGCCCCAGCATTTT.

The chain has TRBV5-6 and TRBJ2-7; 7 bases are a match to TRBD2. The ends lost 4 bases at V and 5 bases at J; junction bases unmatched: 0. Germline V lookup: CDR1 SGHDT, CDR2 YYEEEE. This CDR3 comprises 11 residues. CDR3 DNA: TGTGCCAGCAGCCGGGGGGACGAGCAGTACTTC. Translating it yields CASSRGDEQYF.

This clone was observed once. V gene TRBV27 combines with J gene TRBJ1-6, with 7 bases matching TRBD1. V dropped 5 bases and J dropped 6; count of bases not matched to a gene: 10. Germline V gene data show CDR1 as MNHEY and CDR2 as SMNVEV (reference sequence). The CDR3 runs 16 residues. CDR3 sequence reads: CASSPGGGTRNSPLHF. The CDR3 DNA sequence: TGTGCCAGCAGTCCAGGGGGGGGGACACGTAATTCACCCCTCCACTTT.

The sample holds one count of this clone. This chain joins TRBV21-1 and TRBJ1-5. TRBV21-1 is a pseudogene. This CDR3 has 17 residues. DNA for the CDR3: TGTGCCAGCAGCAAAATCCGCCCAGGGAGTTCAGGTCAGCCCCAGCATTTT. Encoded protein: CASSKIRPGSSGQPQHF.

This clone was seen just once. This chain connects TRBV5-5 to TRBJ1-2; 9 nucleotides align to TRBD1. The CDR3 spans 16 residues. Germline lookup yields CDR1 SGHKS and CDR2 YYEKEE (reference sequence). Trimming took 3 bases from V and 5 from J; bases not matched to a gene: 11. CDR3: CASSSRGGQGYYGYTF. In DNA form, the CDR3 reads TGTGCCAGCAGCTCCAGAGGGGGACAGGGCTATTATGGCTACACCTTC.

V and J are TRBV5-5 and TRBJ2-5; tentatively, D is TRBD1 (6 bases). This CDR3 has 14 amino acids. Looked up from germline, CDR1 is SGHKS and CDR2 is YYEKEE (reference sequence). V lost 0 bases and J lost 2, with 8 bases in between. CDR3 nucleotide sequence: TGTGCCAGCAGCTTGGAGACAGGACAAGAGACCCAGTACTTC. Protein product: CASSLETGQETQYF. The complete variable domain, with remaining parts taken from reference TRBV5-5 and TRBJ2-5, reads DAGVTQSPTHLIKTRGQQVTLRCSPISGHKSVSWYQQVLGQGPQFIFQYYEKEERGRGNFPDRFSARQFPNYSSELNVNALLLGDSALYLCASSLETGQETQYFGPGTRLLVL.

This clone was picked up a small number of times. The gene calls are TRBV14 and TRBJ1-3, with a tentative D call TRBD1 (6 bases). V lost 6 bases and J lost 4, with 19 bases in between. The CDR3 length is 16 residues. Germline-derived CDR1 and CDR2 are SGHDN and FVKESK. CDR3 sequence: CASSPTLGAQGNTIYF. For the CDR3, the DNA is TGTGCCAGCAGTCCAACGTTGGGGGCCCAGGGAAACACCATATATTTT.

This chain uses TRBV28 with TRBJ1-2; D is unresolved. Trimming took off 5 bases at V and 0 bases at J, with 13 bases between the two ends. The germline V gene has CDR1 MDHEN and CDR2 SYDVKM. CDR3 length: 15 residues. The CDR3 nucleotides are TGTGCCAGCAGTGCCCATACAGAAGCTAACTATGGCTACACCTTC. Protein product: CASSAHTEANYGYTF.

This clone was counted between two and nine times. The chain carries TRBV7-6 and TRBJ1-2, with no clear D. The CDR3 is 15 residues long. The germline CDR1 and CDR2 sequences are SGHVS and FNYEAQ. The V end lost 1 base, the J end lost 4 bases, and 13 bases lay between the germline ends. The CDR3 reads CASSLGGGPGYGYTF. In DNA, the CDR3 is TGTGCCAGCAGCTTAGGGGGAGGTCCAGGCTATGGCTACACCTTC.

V usage is TRBV29-1 and J usage is TRBJ2-3, with 7 positions matching TRBD1. This CDR3 is 13 amino acids long. Germline loops: CDR1 SQVTM, CDR2 ANQGSEA. The V gene end was trimmed by 6 bases and the J gene end by 6 bases; junction bases not matched to a gene: 9. The CDR3 coding sequence is TGCAGCGTGGTGACAGGGCTTAAGGATACGCAGTATTTT. Translating it yields CSVVTGLKDTQYF.

The chain combines TRBV7-2 with TRBJ1-1; 10 positions agree with TRBD1. Germline loops: CDR1 SGHTA, CDR2 FQGNSA. After removal of 2 bases from V and 1 base from J, the junction contained 7 bases not matched to a gene. The CDR3 has 17 amino acids. DNA of the CDR3: TGTGCCAGCAGCTTAATGACAGGGGGCGCGGGGAACACTGAAGCTTTCTTT. Encoded protein: CASSLMTGGAGNTEAFF.

In its sample, this clone was seen a few times. The chain couples TRBV4-2 to TRBJ1-2; D gene unclear. This CDR3 region has 16 residues. Germline CDR1 LGHNA, CDR2 YNFKEQ. Trimming left V 1 base short and J 2 bases short, with 14 bases between. The CDR3 region has the DNA TGTGCCAGCAGCCAAGTTCCGGACCCTAGCAACTATGGCTACACCTTC. Encoded protein: CASSQVPDPSNYGYTF.

This rearrangement joins TRBV5-4 to TRBJ1-5, with D hard to call. Between the trimmed V and J ends, which lost 4 bases and 6 bases, there was a span of 8 bases. Germline V gene data show CDR1 as SGHNT and CDR2 as YYREEE (reference sequence). The CDR3 consists of 12 residues. CDR3 sequence reads: CASSASGQPQHF. CDR3 sequence (DNA): TGTGCCAGCAGCGCCAGTGGTCAGCCCCAGCATTTT.